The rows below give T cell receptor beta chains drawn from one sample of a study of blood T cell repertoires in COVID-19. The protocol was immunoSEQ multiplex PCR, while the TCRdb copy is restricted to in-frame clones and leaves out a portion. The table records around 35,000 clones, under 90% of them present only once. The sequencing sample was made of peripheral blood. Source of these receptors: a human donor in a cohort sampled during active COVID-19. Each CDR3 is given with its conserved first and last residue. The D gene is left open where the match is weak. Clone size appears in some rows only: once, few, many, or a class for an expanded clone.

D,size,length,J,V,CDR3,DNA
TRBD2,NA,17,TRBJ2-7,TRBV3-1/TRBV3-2,CASSFPPAAGGSHEQYF,TGTGCCAGCAGCTTCCCCCCTGCGGCGGGGGGGTCCCACGAGCAGTACTTC
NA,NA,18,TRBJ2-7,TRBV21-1,CASSAPPHWRETPDEQYF,TGTGCCAGCAGCGCCCCCCCTCATTGGCGGGAAACTCCCGACGAGCAGTACTTC
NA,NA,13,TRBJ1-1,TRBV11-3,CASSLAGNTEAFF,TGTGCCAGCAGCTTAGCAGGGAACACTGAAGCTTTCTTT
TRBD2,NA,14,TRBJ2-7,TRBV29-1,CSVRLAGFSYEQYF,TGCAGCGTCCGACTAGCGGGGTTCTCCTACGAGCAGTACTTC
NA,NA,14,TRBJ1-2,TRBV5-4,CASSLARSNYGYTF,TGTGCCAGCAGCTTGGCTCGGAGTAACTATGGCTACACCTTC
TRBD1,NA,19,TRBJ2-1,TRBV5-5,CASSRMGTGEGGTYNEQFF,TGTGCCAGCAGCCGGATGGGGACAGGGGAGGGAGGCACCTACAATGAGCAGTTCTTC
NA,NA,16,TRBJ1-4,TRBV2,CASKGLPKGTNEKLFF,TGTGCCAGCAAGGGGCTACCAAAAGGAACTAATGAAAAACTGTTTTTT
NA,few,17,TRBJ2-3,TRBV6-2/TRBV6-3,CASSYSKAEGGTDTQYF,TGTGCCAGCAGTTACTCAAAAGCGGAGGGTGGCACAGATACGCAGTATTTT
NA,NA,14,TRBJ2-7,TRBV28,CASKAGPGSYEQYF,TGTGCCAGCAAAGCGGGTCCAGGAAGCTACGAGCAGTACTTC
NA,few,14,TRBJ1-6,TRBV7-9,CASSWTDPVSPLHF,TGTGCCAGCAGCTGGACAGATCCCGTTTCACCCCTCCACTTT
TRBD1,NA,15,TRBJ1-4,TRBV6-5,CASRGTGAGDEKLFF,TGTGCCAGCAGGGGTACAGGGGCAGGGGATGAAAAACTGTTTTTT
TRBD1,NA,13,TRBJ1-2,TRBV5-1,CASSLEGAGGYTF,TGCGCCAGCAGCTTGGAGGGGGCTGGTGGCTACACCTTC
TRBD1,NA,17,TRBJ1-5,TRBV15,CATSGGQEPYGNQPQHF,TGTGCCACCAGCGGGGGACAGGAGCCCTATGGCAATCAGCCCCAGCATTTT
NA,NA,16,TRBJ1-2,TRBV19,CASTPSGGAANYGYTF,TGTGCCAGTACCCCCAGTGGGGGGGCCGCTAACTATGGCTACACCTTC
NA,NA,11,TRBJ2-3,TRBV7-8,CASTPTTFRDF,TGTGCCAGCACCCCAACGACCTTTCGGGATTTT
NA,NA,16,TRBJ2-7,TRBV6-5,CASSYTETGFAYEQYF,TGTGCCAGCAGTTACACAGAGACAGGCTTTGCCTACGAGCAGTACTTC
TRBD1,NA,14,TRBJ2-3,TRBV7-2,CASSLNRGSDTQYF,TGTGCCAGCAGCCTCAACAGGGGATCAGATACGCAGTATTTT
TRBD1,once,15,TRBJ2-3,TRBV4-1,CASSQQGANADTQYF,TGCGCCAGCAGCCAACAGGGGGCTAACGCAGATACGCAGTATTTT
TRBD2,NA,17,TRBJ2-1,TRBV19,CASSKLAGAGTYNEQFF,TGTGCCAGTAGTAAACTAGCGGGAGCGGGGACCTACAATGAGCAGTTCTTC
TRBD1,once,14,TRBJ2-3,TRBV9,CASSFGQGGDTQYF,TGTGCCAGCAGCTTCGGACAGGGTGGAGATACGCAGTATTTT
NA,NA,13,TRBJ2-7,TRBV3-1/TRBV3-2,CASSPTLSYEQYF,TGTGCCAGCAGCCCGACACTTTCCTACGAGCAGTACTTC
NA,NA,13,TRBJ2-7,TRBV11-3,CASSPTGSYEQYF,TGTGCCAGCAGCCCGACTGGCTCCTACGAGCAGTACTTC
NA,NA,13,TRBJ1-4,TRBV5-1,CASSLDQDEKLFF,TGCGCCAGCAGCTTGGACCAGGATGAAAAACTGTTTTTT
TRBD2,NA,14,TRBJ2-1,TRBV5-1,CASSLGTRMDEQFF,TGCGCCAGCAGCTTGGGGACTAGAATGGATGAGCAGTTCTTC
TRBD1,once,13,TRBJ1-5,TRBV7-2,CASSLGQGEPQHF,TGTGCCAGCAGCTTAGGGCAGGGGGAGCCCCAGCATTTT
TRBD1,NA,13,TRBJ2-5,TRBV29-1,CSVSGQGQETQYF,TGCAGCGTCTCGGGACAGGGCCAAGAGACCCAGTACTTC
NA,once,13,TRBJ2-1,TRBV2,CASSGDLMNEQFF,TGTGCCAGCAGTGGGGACTTGATGAATGAGCAGTTCTTC
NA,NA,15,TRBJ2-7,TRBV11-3,CASSLDSGYSYEQYF,TGTGCCAGCAGCTTAGATTCAGGGTATTCCTACGAGCAGTACTTC
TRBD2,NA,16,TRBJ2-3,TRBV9,CASSEATSYYPDTQYF,TGTGCCAGCAGCGAGGCGACTAGCTACTACCCGGATACGCAGTATTTT
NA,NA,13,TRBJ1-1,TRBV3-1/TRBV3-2,CASTTWGGTEAFF,TGTGCCAGCACCACGTGGGGGGGCACTGAAGCTTTCTTT
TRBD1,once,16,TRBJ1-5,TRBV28,CASSPPGQGSGQPQHF,TGTGCCAGCAGTCCCCCGGGACAGGGTTCCGGGCAGCCCCAGCATTTT
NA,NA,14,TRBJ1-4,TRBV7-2,CASSPTGTNEKLFF,TGTGCCAGCAGCCCGACTGGGACTAATGAAAAACTGTTTTTT
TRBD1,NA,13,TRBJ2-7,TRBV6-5,CASAQDRAYEQYF,TGTGCCAGTGCCCAGGACAGGGCCTACGAGCAGTACTTC
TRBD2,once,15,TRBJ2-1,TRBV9,CASSHRLAGGDEQFF,TGTGCCAGCAGCCATCGACTAGCGGGAGGGGATGAGCAGTTCTTC
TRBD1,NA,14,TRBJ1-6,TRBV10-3,CASDRAQNNSPLHF,TGTGCCTCCGACAGGGCACAGAATAATTCACCCCTCCACTTT
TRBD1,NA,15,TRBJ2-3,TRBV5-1,CASSLGGQSTDTQYF,TGCGCCAGCAGCTTGGGGGGACAGAGCACAGATACGCAGTATTTT
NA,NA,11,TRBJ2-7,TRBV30,CAWDTSYEQYF,TGTGCCTGGGACACCTCCTACGAGCAGTACTTC
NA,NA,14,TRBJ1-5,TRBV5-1,CASSFGQADQPQHF,TGCGCCAGCAGCTTCGGTCAGGCCGATCAGCCCCAGCATTTT
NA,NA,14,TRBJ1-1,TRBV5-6,CASSFRTVASEAFF,TGTGCCAGCAGCTTCAGAACAGTCGCTTCTGAAGCTTTCTTT
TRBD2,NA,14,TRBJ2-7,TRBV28,CASSRGLAPYEQYF,TGTGCCAGCAGTCGGGGACTAGCGCCTTACGAGCAGTACTTC
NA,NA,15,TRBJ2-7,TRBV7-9,CASSLGLSSPYEQYF,TGTGCCAGCAGCCTCGGACTGTCCAGCCCCTACGAGCAGTACTTC
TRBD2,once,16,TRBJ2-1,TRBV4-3,CASSPQGVAGGNEQFF,TGCGCCAGCAGCCCCCAAGGGGTAGCGGGAGGCAATGAGCAGTTCTTC
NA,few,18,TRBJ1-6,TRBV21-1,CASSKGPHRSSYNSPLHF,TGTGCCAGCAGCAAAGGCCCCCACAGGAGCTCCTATAATTCACCCCTCCACTTT
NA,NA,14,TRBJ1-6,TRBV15,CASSAFSYNSPLHF,TGTGCCTCGAGTGCTTTCTCCTATAATTCACCCCTCCACTTT
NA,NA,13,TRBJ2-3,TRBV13,CASSLLRGDTQYF,TGTGCCAGCAGCTTATTGCGAGGAGATACGCAGTATTTT
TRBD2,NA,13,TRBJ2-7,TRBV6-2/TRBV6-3,CASSPSGRGEQYF,TGTGCCAGCAGTCCCAGCGGGAGGGGCGAGCAGTACTTC
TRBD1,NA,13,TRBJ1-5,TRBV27,CASSYRGNQPQHF,TGTGCCAGCAGCTACAGGGGGAATCAGCCCCAGCATTTT
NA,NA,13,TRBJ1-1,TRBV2,CASSSDRSVEAFF,TGTGCCAGCAGTTCCGACAGGTCTGTTGAAGCTTTCTTT
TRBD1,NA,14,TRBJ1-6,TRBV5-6,CASSTGTGWSPLHF,TGTGCCAGCAGCACCGGGACAGGGTGGTCACCCCTCCACTTT
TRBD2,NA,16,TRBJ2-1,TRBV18,CASLPRTSGSGNEQFF,TGTGCCAGCTTACCCAGGACTAGCGGGAGTGGTAATGAGCAGTTCTTC
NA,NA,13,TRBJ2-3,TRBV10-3,CAISDVSPDTQYF,TGTGCCATCAGTGATGTGTCCCCTGATACGCAGTATTTT
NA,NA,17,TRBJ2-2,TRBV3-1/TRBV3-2,CASSHVGPAGSTGELFF,TGTGCCAGCAGCCATGTAGGTCCCGCGGGAAGCACCGGGGAGCTGTTTTTT
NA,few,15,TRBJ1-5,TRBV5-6,CASSFRDRPNQPQHF,TGTGCCAGCAGCTTCAGGGATCGCCCTAATCAGCCCCAGCATTTT
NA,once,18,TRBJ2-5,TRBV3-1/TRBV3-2,CASSTQAGVGGRRETQYF,TGTGCCAGCAGCACCCAAGCCGGTGTGGGGGGGCGACGAGAGACCCAGTACTTC
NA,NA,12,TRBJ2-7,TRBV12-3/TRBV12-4,CASSPTLYEQYF,TGTGCCAGCAGTCCCACACTATACGAGCAGTACTTC
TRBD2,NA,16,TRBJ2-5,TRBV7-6,CASSLALAAGQETQYF,TGTGCCAGCAGCTTAGCGCTAGCGGCAGGACAAGAGACCCAGTACTTC
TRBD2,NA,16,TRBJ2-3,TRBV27,CASTTGLAGRTDTQYF,TGTGCCAGCACCACGGGACTAGCGGGTCGCACAGATACGCAGTATTTT
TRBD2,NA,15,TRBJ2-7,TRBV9,CASSNPGLAGHEQYF,TGTGCCAGCAGCAACCCGGGACTAGCGGGACACGAGCAGTACTTC